The clone carrying this TCR beta chain was seen more than once but under ten times. PCR amplification relied on 60 Vbeta primers (plus 13 Jbeta primers). The data were produced by immunoSEQ multiplex PCR, yet TCRdb's version contains in-frame clones alone and is incomplete. The sample includes 30,000 to 50,000 clones, 68% seen only once; the top ten take approximately 4%. These data belong to a study of cytomegalovirus exposure and HLA in healthy donors. Material: PBMCs. The clonotype comes from a middle-aged man in good health and CMV-seronegative.

CDR3 in DNA: TGCGCCAGCAGTGAGCGGGGTATCATCACAGATACGCAGTATTTT. Protein sequence: CASSERGIITDTQYF. The V and J genes are TRBV10-2 and TRBJ2-3; a possible D gene is TRBD2 (5 bases). V was clipped by 2 bases and J by 2 bases, with 11 bases between them. CDR1 is WSHSY and CDR2 is SAAADI in the germline V gene. CDR3 length: 15 residues.